One T cell receptor (beta chain) is described in this entry. The antigen remains unidentified. Measured with immunoSEQ multiplex PCR; TCRdb has only the in-frame clones, and not every one. The table lists tens of thousands of clones, about nine tenths of them singletons, with 0.15% to 0.2% in the top ten. The sample belongs to a study of OX40 agonist ivuxolimab in advanced cancers. Study overall: Each patient was given ivuxolimab into a vein every 2 weeks, at 0.01 to 10 mg/kg. Hepatocellular carcinoma, melanoma, renal cell or head and neck cancer was diagnosed in the dose-escalation patients. The study's findings and limits: At 0.1 to 3.0 mg/kg and by week 6, clonal expansion occurred in CD4+ and CD8+ blood T cells.

From germline, CDR1 is SEHNR and CDR2 FQNEAQ (reference sequence). This CDR3 comprises 14 residues. The V gene lost 7 bases and the J gene lost 3 bases, with 12 bases spanning the gap. The sample was CD4+ or CD8+ T cells sorted from blood, taken in a trial of the OX40 agonist ivuxolimab. The source is an adult with an advanced solid tumor such as melanoma, head and neck, liver or kidney cancer. V is TRBV7-9 and J is TRBJ1-4; D is possibly TRBD1 (5 bases). CDR3 residues: CASNPGLPNEKLFF. CDR3 sequence (DNA): TGTGCCAGCAATCCGGGACTCCCTAATGAAAAACTGTTTTTT.